These 3 T cell receptor beta chains were sequenced from one sample in a study of T cell repertoires in cytomegalovirus infection. TCRdb reprocessed the reads via MiXCR and lists one record per CDR3 protein. Here the sample spans under 850,000 distinct CDR3 sequences, approximately 34% being singletons. The sample comprised PBMCs. These receptors all stem from a human donor in good health (CMV status not recorded). Some clones in this sample may be carry-over from other donors' samples.

The gene calls are TRBV20-1 and TRBJ1-2, with D maybe TRBD1 (5 bases). CDR1 is DFQATT and CDR2 is SNEGSKA in the germline V gene (reference sequence). The CDR3 has 14 residues. V lost 3 bases and J 7 bases, leaving 18 bases between the germline ends. CDR3 loop: CSASGQGEYGGYTF. CDR3 DNA sequence: TGCAGTGCTAGCGGGCAGGGCGAGTATGGTGGCTACACCTTC.

This clonotype was recorded at least ten times. The chain uses TRBV7-9 and TRBJ2-2; TRBD1 matches 9 bases. Germline CDR1 reads SEHNR; CDR2 reads FQNEAQ (reference sequence). This CDR3 comprises 16 residues. Losses at the gene ends were 5 bases for V and 5 bases for J; bases not matched to a gene: 9. CDR3 coding DNA: TGTGCCAGCAGCACCCCCGGGACAGGGAGGACCGGGGAGCTGTTTTTT. Protein sequence: CASSTPGTGRTGELFF.

A word on this clonotype: One junction end disagrees with the germline gene, perhaps due to a read error. The chain has TRBV6-9 and TRBJ1-1, with 7 bases lining up with TRBD1. From germline, CDR1 is MNHGY and CDR2 SVAAGI. CDR3 size: 17 residues. CDR3 DNA: TGTGCCATCAGTTACCGGGTGACAGGGCTCATGAACACTGAAGCTTTCTTT. Its translation: CAISYRVTGLMNTEAFF.